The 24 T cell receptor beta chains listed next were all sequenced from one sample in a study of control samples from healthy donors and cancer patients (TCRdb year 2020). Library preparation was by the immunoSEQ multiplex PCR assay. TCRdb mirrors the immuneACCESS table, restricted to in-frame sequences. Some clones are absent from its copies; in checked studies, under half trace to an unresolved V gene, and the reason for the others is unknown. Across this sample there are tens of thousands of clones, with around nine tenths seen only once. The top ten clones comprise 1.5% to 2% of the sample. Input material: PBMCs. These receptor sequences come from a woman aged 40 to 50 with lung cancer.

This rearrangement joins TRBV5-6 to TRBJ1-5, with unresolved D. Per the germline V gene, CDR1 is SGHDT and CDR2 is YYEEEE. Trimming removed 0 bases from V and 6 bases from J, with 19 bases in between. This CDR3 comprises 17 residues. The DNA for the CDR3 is TGTGCCAGCAGCTTGGGTCCATTACAGAGCGCCCTTCAGCCCCAGCATTTT. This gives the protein CASSLGPLQSALQPQHF. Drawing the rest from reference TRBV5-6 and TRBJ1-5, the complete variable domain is DAGVTQSPTHLIKTRGQQVTLRCSPKSGHDTVSWYQQALGQGPQFIFQYYEEEERQRGNFPDRFSGHQFPNYSSELNVNALLLGDSALYLCASSLGPLQSALQPQHFGDGTRLSIL.

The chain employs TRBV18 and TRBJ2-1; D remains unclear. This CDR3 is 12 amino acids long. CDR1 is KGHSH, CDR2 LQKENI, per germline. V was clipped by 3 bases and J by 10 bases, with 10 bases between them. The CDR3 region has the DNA TGTGCCAGCTCACCGACCCCCCCGGAGCAGTTCTTC. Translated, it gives CASSPTPPEQFF.

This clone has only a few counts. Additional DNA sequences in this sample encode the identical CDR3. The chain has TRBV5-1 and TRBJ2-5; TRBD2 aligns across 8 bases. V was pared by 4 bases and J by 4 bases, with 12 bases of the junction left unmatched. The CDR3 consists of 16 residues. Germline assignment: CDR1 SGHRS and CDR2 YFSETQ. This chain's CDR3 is CASSPGLAGKGETQYF. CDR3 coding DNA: TGCGCCAGCAGCCCCGGGCTAGCGGGTAAGGGAGAGACCCAGTACTTC.

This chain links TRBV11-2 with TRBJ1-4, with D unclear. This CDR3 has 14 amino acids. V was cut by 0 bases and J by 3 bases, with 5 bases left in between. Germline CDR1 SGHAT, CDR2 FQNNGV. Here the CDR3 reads CASSLDRSNEKLFF. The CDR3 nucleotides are TGTGCCAGCAGCTTAGACCGATCTAATGAAAAACTGTTTTTT.

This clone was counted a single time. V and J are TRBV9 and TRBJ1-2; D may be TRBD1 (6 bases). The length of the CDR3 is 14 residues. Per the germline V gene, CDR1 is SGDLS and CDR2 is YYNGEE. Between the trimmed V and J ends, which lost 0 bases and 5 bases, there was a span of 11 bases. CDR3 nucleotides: TGTGCCAGCAGCGTAGATGGGGGGCCTTATGGCTACACCTTC. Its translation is CASSVDGGPYGYTF.

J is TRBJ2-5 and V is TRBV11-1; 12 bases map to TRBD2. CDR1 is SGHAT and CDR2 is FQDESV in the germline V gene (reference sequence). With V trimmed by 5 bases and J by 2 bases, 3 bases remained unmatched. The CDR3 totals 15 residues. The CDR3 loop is CASSRTSGAQETQYF. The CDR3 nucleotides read TGTGCCAGCAGCCGGACTAGCGGGGCGCAAGAGACCCAGTACTTC.

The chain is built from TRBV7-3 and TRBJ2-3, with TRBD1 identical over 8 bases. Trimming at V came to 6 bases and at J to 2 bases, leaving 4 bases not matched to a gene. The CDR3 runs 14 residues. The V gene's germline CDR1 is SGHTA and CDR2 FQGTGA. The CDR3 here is CASSLDRATDTQYF. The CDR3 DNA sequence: TGTGCCAGCAGTTTGGACAGGGCCACAGATACGCAGTATTTT. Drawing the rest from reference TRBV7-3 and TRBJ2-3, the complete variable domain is GAGVSQTPSNKVTEKGKYVELRCDPISGHTALYWYRQSLGQGPEFLIYFQGTGAADDSGLPNDRFFAVRPEGSVSTLKIQRTERGDSAVYLCASSLDRATDTQYFGPGTRLTVL.

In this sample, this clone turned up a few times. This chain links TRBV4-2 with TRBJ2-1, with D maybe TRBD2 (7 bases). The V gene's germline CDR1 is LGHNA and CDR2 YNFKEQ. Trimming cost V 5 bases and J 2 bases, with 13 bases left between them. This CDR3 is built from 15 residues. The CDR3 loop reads CASSTTGGAYNEQFF. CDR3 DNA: TGTGCCAGCAGCACGACGGGGGGCGCCTACAATGAGCAGTTCTTC.

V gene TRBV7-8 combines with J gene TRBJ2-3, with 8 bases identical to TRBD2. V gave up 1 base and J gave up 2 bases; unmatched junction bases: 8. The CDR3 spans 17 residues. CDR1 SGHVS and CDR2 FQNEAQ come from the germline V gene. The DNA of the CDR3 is TGTGCCAGCAGCTTAGTGCGGCGGGGGGACCTCACAGATACGCAGTATTTT. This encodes CASSLVRRGDLTDTQYF.

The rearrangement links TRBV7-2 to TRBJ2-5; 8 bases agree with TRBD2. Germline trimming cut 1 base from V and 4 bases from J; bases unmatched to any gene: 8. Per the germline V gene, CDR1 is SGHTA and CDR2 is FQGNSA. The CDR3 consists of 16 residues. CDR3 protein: CASSLVDRGGRETQYF. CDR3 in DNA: TGTGCCAGCAGCTTAGTGGATCGGGGGGGCCGAGAGACCCAGTACTTC.

The CDR3 sequence is CASSLEGGTGELFF. CDR3 coding DNA: TGTGCCAGCAGCCTGGAGGGAGGCACCGGGGAGCTGTTTTTT. V gene TRBV5-6 combines with J gene TRBJ2-2; tentative D call: TRBD2 (6 bases). The CDR3 contains 14 residues. The V end was cut by 4 bases, the J end by 4 bases, with 11 bases between. Germline CDR1 and CDR2: SGHDT and YYEEEE.

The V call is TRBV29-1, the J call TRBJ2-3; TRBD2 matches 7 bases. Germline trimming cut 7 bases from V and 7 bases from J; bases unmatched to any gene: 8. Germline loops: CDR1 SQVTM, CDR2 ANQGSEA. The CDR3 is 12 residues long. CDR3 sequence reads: CSADEGGNTQYF. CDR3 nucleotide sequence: TGCAGCGCTGACGAGGGAGGGAATACGCAGTATTTT.

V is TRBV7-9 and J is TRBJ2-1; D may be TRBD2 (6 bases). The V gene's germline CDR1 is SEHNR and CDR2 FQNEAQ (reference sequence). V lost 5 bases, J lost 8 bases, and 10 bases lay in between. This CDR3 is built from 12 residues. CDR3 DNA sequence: TGTGCCAGCAGCCCCTGGGGGGATGAGCAGTTCTTC. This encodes CASSPWGDEQFF.

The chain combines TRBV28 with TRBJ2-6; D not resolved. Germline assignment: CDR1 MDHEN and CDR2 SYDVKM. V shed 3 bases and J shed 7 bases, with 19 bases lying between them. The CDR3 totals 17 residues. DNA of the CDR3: TGTGCCAGCAGTTTGAGCGCGTCAGGCTCCCTTGCCAACGTCCTGACTTTC. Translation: CASSLSASGSLANVLTF.

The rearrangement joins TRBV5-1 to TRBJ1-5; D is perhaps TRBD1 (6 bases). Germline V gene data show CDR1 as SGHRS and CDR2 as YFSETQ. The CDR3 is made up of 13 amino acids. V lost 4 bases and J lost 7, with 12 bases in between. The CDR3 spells CASSGEGGQPQHF. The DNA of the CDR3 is TGCGCCAGCAGCGGGGAGGGGGGACAGCCCCAGCATTTT.

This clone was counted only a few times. The CDR3 is CASRLSGGTGAGYEQYF. CDR3 DNA: TGTGCCAGTAGACTCTCGGGTGGGACAGGGGCAGGCTACGAGCAGTACTTC. V and J are TRBV19 and TRBJ2-7, with TRBD1 matching 10 bases. V shed 6 bases, J shed 3 bases, and the junction held 14 bases outside the gene matches. The germline gives CDR1 LNHDA, CDR2 SQIVND (reference sequence). This CDR3 has 17 amino acids.

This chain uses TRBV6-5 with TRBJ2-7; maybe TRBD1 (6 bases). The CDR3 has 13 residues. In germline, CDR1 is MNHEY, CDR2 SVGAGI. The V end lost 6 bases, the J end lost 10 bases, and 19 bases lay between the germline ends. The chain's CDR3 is CASRQQGLTKQYF. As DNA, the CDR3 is TGTGCCAGCAGGCAACAGGGTTTAACGAAACAGTACTTC.

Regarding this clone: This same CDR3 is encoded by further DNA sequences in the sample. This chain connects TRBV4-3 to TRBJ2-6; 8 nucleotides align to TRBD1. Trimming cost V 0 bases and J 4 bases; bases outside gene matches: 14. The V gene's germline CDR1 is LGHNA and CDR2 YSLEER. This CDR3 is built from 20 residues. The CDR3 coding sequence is TGCGCCAGCAGCCAAGATTTAGTCGGACAGGGAACATCCGGGGCCAACGTCCTGACTTTC. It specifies CASSQDLVGQGTSGANVLTF.

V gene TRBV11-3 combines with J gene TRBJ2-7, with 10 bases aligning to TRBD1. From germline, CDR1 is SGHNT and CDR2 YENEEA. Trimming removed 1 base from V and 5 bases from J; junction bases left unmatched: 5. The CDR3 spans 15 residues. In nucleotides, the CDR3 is TGTGCCAGCAGCTTAGGGACAGGGGGATACCACGAGCAGTACTTC. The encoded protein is CASSLGTGGYHEQYF.

For the CDR3, the DNA is TGTGCCAGCAGTCCCACAGGGAGGAGGGAGACCCAGTACTTC. This codes for CASSPTGRRETQYF. The genes are TRBV27 and TRBJ2-5; D possibly uses TRBD1 or TRBD2 (6 bases each). The CDR3 runs to 14 residues. Germline loops: CDR1 MNHEY, CDR2 SMNVEV (reference sequence). V gave up 5 bases and J gave up 5 bases, with 15 bases separating them.

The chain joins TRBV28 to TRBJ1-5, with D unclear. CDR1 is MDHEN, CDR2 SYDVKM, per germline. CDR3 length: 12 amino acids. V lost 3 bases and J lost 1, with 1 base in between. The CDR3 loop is CASSFSNQPQHF. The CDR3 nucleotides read TGTGCCAGCAGTTTCAGCAATCAGCCCCAGCATTTT.

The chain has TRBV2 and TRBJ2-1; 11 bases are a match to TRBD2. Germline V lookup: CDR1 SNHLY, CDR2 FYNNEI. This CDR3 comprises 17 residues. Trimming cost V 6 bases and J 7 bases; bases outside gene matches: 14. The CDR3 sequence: CASRKRTTSGGRNEQFF. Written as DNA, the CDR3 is TGTGCCAGCAGGAAGCGAACTACTAGCGGGGGTAGGAATGAGCAGTTCTTC.

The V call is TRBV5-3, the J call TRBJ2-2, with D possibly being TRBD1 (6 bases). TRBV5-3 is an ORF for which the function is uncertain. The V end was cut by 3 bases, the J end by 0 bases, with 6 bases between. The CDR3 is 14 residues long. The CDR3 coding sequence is TGTGCCAGAAGCTACAGGGCGAACACCGGGGAGCTGTTTTTT. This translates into CARSYRANTGELFF.

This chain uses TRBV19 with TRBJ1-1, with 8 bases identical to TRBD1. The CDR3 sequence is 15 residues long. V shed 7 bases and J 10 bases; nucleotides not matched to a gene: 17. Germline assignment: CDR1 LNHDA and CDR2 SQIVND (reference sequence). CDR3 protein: CASKGVTGDTWGAFF. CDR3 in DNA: TGTGCCAGTAAGGGGGTGACAGGGGATACCTGGGGAGCTTTCTTT.